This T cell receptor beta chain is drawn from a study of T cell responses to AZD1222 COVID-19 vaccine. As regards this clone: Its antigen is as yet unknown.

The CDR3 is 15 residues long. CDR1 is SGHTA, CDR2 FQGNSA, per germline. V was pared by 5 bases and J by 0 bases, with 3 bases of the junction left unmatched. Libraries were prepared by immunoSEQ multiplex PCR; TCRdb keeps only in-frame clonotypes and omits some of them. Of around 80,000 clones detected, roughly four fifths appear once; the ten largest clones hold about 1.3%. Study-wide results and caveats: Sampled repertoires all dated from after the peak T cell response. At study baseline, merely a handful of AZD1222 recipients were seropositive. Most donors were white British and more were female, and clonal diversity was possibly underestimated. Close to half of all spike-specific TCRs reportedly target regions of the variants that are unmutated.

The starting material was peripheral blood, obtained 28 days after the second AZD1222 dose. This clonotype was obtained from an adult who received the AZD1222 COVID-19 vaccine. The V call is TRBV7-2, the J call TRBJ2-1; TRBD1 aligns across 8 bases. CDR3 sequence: CASSKGTGSYNEQFF. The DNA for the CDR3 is TGTGCCAGCAGCAAAGGGACAGGCTCCTACAATGAGCAGTTCTTC.